A single sample gave rise to the 13 T cell receptor beta chains below, sequenced in a study of graft-versus-host responses after intestinal transplantation. These receptors' antigens are unknown. Clones were read by immunoSEQ multiplex PCR, and TCRdb kept only the in-frame ones, dropping some. The sample holds some 120,000 clones, roughly nine tenths seen once. The sample consisted of unstimulated CD4+ T cells sorted from spleen or lymph node cells, taken before transplant. Receptors originate from a human donor who was the organ donor for an intestinal transplant.

A single count supports this clone. V usage is TRBV6-1 and J usage is TRBJ2-1; 11 positions agree with TRBD2. V lost 5 bases, J lost 5 bases, and 2 bases stayed unmatched. CDR3 size: 14 residues. In germline, CDR1 is MNHNS, CDR2 SASEGT. The chain's CDR3 is CASSLSGRDNEQFF. In nucleotides, the CDR3 is TGTGCCAGCAGTCTTAGCGGGAGGGACAATGAGCAGTTCTTC.

The chain is built from TRBV4-1 and TRBJ2-5; 7 bases are a match to TRBD1. This CDR3 comprises 15 residues. Germline V CDR1 and CDR2: MGHRA, YSYEKL. After removal of 4 bases from V and 3 bases from J, the junction contained 8 bases not matched to a gene. The CDR3 spells CASSLRTGREETQYF. The CDR3, as DNA: TGCGCCAGCAGCCTAAGGACAGGAAGAGAAGAGACCCAGTACTTC.

This chain connects TRBV11-2 to TRBJ1-4; maybe TRBD1 (5 bases). The V and J ends lost 3 bases and 8 bases respectively, with 16 bases between them. The CDR3 extends over 15 amino acids. Germline CDR1 SGHAT, CDR2 FQNNGV. The CDR3 nucleotides are TGTGCCAGCAGCTTCGTGGGGCCGGGGGACGAAAAACTGTTTTTT. Protein sequence: CASSFVGPGDEKLFF.

CDR3 amino acids: CASSRRIQETQYF. In nucleotides, the CDR3 is TGTGCCAGCAGCCGACGGATCCAAGAGACCCAGTACTTC. The chain joins TRBV6-5 to TRBJ2-5; no clear D. The V gene lost 6 bases and the J gene lost 1 base, with 9 bases spanning the gap. CDR1 MNHEY and CDR2 SVGAGI come from the germline V gene. The CDR3 sequence is 13 residues long.

In this sample, this clone turned up a few times. The rearrangement joins TRBV6-5 to TRBJ1-5, with no clear D. Germline loops: CDR1 MNHEY, CDR2 SVGAGI. CDR3 size: 13 residues. V dropped 2 bases and J dropped 4 bases, with 6 bases sitting between them. DNA of the CDR3: TGTGCCAGCAGTTACCGGGATAATCAGCCCCAGCATTTT. It is translated as CASSYRDNQPQHF.

The count of this clone is one. This chain links TRBV7-2 with TRBJ2-3, with D maybe TRBD2 (5 bases). V was pared by 5 bases and J by 0 bases, with 12 bases between. Germline V gene data show CDR1 as SGHTA and CDR2 as FQGNSA. The CDR3 loop spans 15 amino acids. The CDR3, as DNA: TGTGCCAGCAGCCCAAGCAGCGGTAGCACAGATACGCAGTATTTT. The encoded protein is CASSPSSGSTDTQYF.

In DNA form, the CDR3 reads TGCGCCAGCAGCGGGGAAGCTAGCGGGAGTAGACTAGATACGCAGTATTTT. Amino acid sequence: CASSGEASGSRLDTQYF. The V call is TRBV5-1, the J call TRBJ2-3, with 10 bases identical to TRBD2. The CDR3 sequence is 17 residues long. The V and J ends lost 4 bases and 5 bases, in that order; junction bases with no gene match: 13. Germline CDR1 reads SGHRS; CDR2 reads YFSETQ.

The chain couples TRBV18 to TRBJ1-1; weak D call: TRBD1 (6 bases). Germline V gene sequence: CDR1 KGHSH, CDR2 LQKENI. This CDR3 has 13 amino acids. V lost 3 bases, J lost 4 bases, and 9 bases lay in between. CDR3 DNA sequence: TGTGCCAGCTCACCCGGACAGTTCACTGAAGCTTTCTTT. It codes for CASSPGQFTEAFF.

The chain joins TRBV6-1 to TRBJ1-5; 7 bases are shared with TRBD1. Trimming at V came to 4 bases and at J to 1 base, leaving 7 bases not matched to a gene. Germline loops: CDR1 MNHNS, CDR2 SASEGT. The CDR3 contains 16 residues. The CDR3 DNA reads as TGTGCCAGCAGTGCGAGACAGGGTAGGAGCAATCAGCCCCAGCATTTT. Translating it yields CASSARQGRSNQPQHF.

Here the CDR3 DNA reads TGTGCCAGCAGCTTTAGTCTAGCGGAAGAGACCCAGTACTTC. Residues: CASSFSLAEETQYF. This chain connects TRBV7-2 to TRBJ2-5, with 7 positions matching TRBD2. V lost 3 bases and J lost 3; bases outside the gene matches: 4. The germline V gene has CDR1 SGHTA and CDR2 FQGNSA. The CDR3 spans 14 residues.

This rearrangement joins TRBV5-4 to TRBJ2-5; a weak D match, TRBD2 (5 bases). The V end was cut by 5 bases, the J end by 5 bases, with 19 bases between. The V gene's germline CDR1 is SGHNT and CDR2 YYREEE (reference sequence). The CDR3 covers 15 residues. CDR3 nucleotide sequence: TGTGCCAGCAGTCTTCTTAGCGAGGGTCGGGAGACCCAGTACTTC. Its protein is CASSLLSEGRETQYF.

The V call is TRBV6-1, the J call TRBJ1-3, with D perhaps matching TRBD1 (6 bases). This CDR3 spans 14 amino acids. V was shortened by 8 bases and J by 0 bases, with 11 bases between the two germline ends. CDR1 and CDR2 (germline): MNHNS, SASEGT. The CDR3 region has the DNA TGTGCCAGCCAGGGACACCTCTCTGGAAACACCATATATTTT. It codes for CASQGHLSGNTIYF.

The chain uses TRBV18 and TRBJ2-1; D possibly corresponds to TRBD2 (5 bases). CDR3 length: 15 amino acids. CDR1 and CDR2 from the germline V gene are KGHSH and LQKENI. Trimming left V 3 bases short and J 9 bases short, with 18 bases between. CDR3 sequence reads: CASSPIIGVLSEQFF. The CDR3 DNA is TGTGCCAGCTCACCTATTATCGGGGTTCTAAGTGAGCAGTTCTTC. Filled out from reference TRBV18 and TRBJ2-1, the complete variable domain reads NAGVMQNPRHLVRRRGQEARLRCSPMKGHSHVYWYRQLPEEGLKFMVYLQKENIIDESGMPKERFSAEFPKEGPSILRIQQVVRGDSAAYFCASSPIIGVLSEQFFGPGTRLTVL.